The 6 T cell receptor beta chains in this list originate from one sample, sequenced in a study of Graves' ophthalmopathy and Graves' hyperthyroidism (dated by TCRdb to 2016 to 2019). Sequencing was carried out with an Illumina HiSeq 2000. For repertoire sequencing, TCR beta CDR3 regions were amplified from RNA transcripts. The first round was an RT-PCR using HTBI primers with the Qiagen OneStep RT-PCR kit, and this first round was followed by a second-round multiplex PCR, then size selection and purification. Clones were called with MiXCR by TCRdb after fastp trimmed the public reads at Q25, and only in-frame beta chains were retained. Rows with one shared CDR3 protein collapse into an entry with the most common genes and DNA. This sample has under 200,000 distinct CDR3 sequences in its table, and over 35% of those were observed once. The ten largest clones represent under 6.5% of the sample. The specimen sequenced was peripheral blood. The receptors were gathered from a woman in her thirties or forties with Graves' ophthalmopathy. Donor details come from another sample of the same person, matched by shared clones.

This chain joins TRBV12-3 or TRBV12-4 and TRBJ2-7, with D perhaps assigned TRBD1 or TRBD2 (6 bases each). V was clipped by 5 bases and J by 6 bases, with 8 bases between them. This CDR3 is 11 amino acids long. In nucleotides, the CDR3 is TGTGCCAGCAGTCGGGGGCCCGAGCAGTACTTC. This gives the protein CASSRGPEQYF.

This clonotype has ten or more counts. This chain uses TRBV5-1 with TRBJ2-7; TRBD2 matches 15 bases. From germline, CDR1 is SGHRS and CDR2 YFSETQ. The CDR3 has 17 amino acids. The J segment lost 4 bases and the V segment lost 4 bases, leaving 9 bases of the junction unmatched. In nucleotides, the CDR3 is TGCGCCAGCAGCCGAGGGACTAGCGGGAGGACGATTTACGAGCAGTACTTC. Translated, it gives CASSRGTSGRTIYEQYF.

In its sample, this clonotype was seen a few times. A much larger clone differs from this one at a single base, so this may be a read error. The chain uses TRBV6-2 or TRBV6-3 and TRBJ2-5; the D gene is possibly TRBD1 (6 bases). V lost 2 bases to trimming and J lost 2 bases, with 9 bases between them. The germline gives CDR1 MNHEY, CDR2 SVGEGT. CDR3 length equals 14 residues. The CDR3 DNA sequence: TGTGCCAGCAGTTACGAGGACAGACAAGAGACCCAGTACTTC. It specifies CASSYEDRQETQYF.

This clonotype is a singleton in its sample. The V and J genes are TRBV12-3 or TRBV12-4 and TRBJ2-7; a weak D match, TRBD1 (6 bases). The CDR3 loop spans 13 amino acids. Trimming took 6 bases from V and 2 from J, leaving 11 bases between them. In nucleotides, the CDR3 is TGTGCCAGCAGCCGTGGGACAACCTACGAGCAGTACTTC. It encodes CASSRGTTYEQYF.

The V gene is TRBV10-3, the J gene TRBJ1-2; the D is unclear. Germline assignment: CDR1 ENHRY and CDR2 SYGVKD. The CDR3 runs 14 residues. V gave up 10 bases and J gave up 0 bases, with 15 bases separating them. CDR3 in amino acids: CASNYRGANYGYTF. The DNA of the CDR3 is TGTGCCAGCAACTACAGAGGAGCTAACTATGGCTACACCTTC.

In its sample, this clonotype was seen many times. CDR3 region: CASSGDGRGYEQYF. CDR3 DNA sequence: TGTGCCAGCAGCGGGGACGGACGCGGTTACGAGCAGTACTTC. This chain uses TRBV9 with TRBJ2-7; D possibly matches TRBD1 or TRBD2 (5 bases each). V was cut by 3 bases and J by 4 bases, with 14 bases left in between. The CDR3 has 14 residues. Germline CDR1 SGDLS, CDR2 YYNGEE.